Below, 20 T cell receptor beta chains from the same sample are listed, as sequenced in a study of T cell responses to AZD1222 COVID-19 vaccine. Sequencing used immunoSEQ multiplex PCR; TCRdb keeps in-frame clones, though not all of them. The top ten clones hold over 15% of a sample with about 56,000 clones, approximately 84% of them seen once. Sequences were derived from peripheral blood, sampled on day 0 of AZD1222 vaccination. Receptor source: an adult in good health.

The genes are TRBV5-1 and TRBJ2-5; a weak D match, TRBD2 (6 bases). V lost 0 bases, J lost 2 bases, and 11 bases lay in between. Germline V CDR1 and CDR2: SGHRS, YFSETQ. There are 15 residues in the CDR3. The CDR3 coding sequence is TGCGCCAGCAGCTTGGTAGCGGAAACACAAGAGACCCAGTACTTC. Encoded protein: CASSLVAETQETQYF.

This rearrangement joins TRBV28 to TRBJ2-1; 7 bases align to TRBD2. The CDR3 length is 15 residues. Per the germline V gene, CDR1 is MDHEN and CDR2 is SYDVKM. The V gene end was trimmed by 5 bases and the J gene end by 7 bases; junction bases not matched to a gene: 11. The CDR3 nucleotides read TGTGCCAGCAGTCCTTACTCGGGAGGAGGTAATGAGCAGTTCTTC. Its translation: CASSPYSGGGNEQFF. The whole variable domain, filled in from reference TRBV28 and TRBJ2-1, reads DVKVTQSSRYLVKRTGEKVFLECVQDMDHENMFWYRQDPGLGLRLIYFSYDVKMKEKGDIPEGYSVSREKKERFSLILESASTNQTSMYLCASSPYSGGGNEQFFGPGTRLTVL.

V gene TRBV2 combines with J gene TRBJ1-1, with D unresolved. V was pared by 2 bases and J by 7 bases, with 11 bases between. CDR1 and CDR2 (germline): SNHLY, FYNNEI. This CDR3 spans 13 amino acids. CDR3 sequence: CASSERRQSEAFF. DNA for the CDR3: TGTGCCAGCAGTGAAAGGCGGCAGAGTGAAGCTTTCTTT.

The rearrangement uses TRBV3-1 (or the pseudogene TRBV3-2) and TRBJ2-1; the match to TRBD2 covers 14 bases. V shed 2 bases and J 9 bases; nucleotides not matched to a gene: 12. CDR1 LGHDT and CDR2 YNNKEL come from the germline V gene (reference sequence). This CDR3 region has 18 residues. This chain's CDR3 is CASSQNQGLAGGSGEQFF. In DNA form, the CDR3 reads TGTGCCAGCAGCCAAAACCAAGGACTAGCGGGAGGATCCGGTGAGCAGTTCTTC.

This chain links TRBV6-5 with TRBJ2-2, with D tentatively TRBD2 (5 bases). The CDR3 contains 15 residues. Germline assignment: CDR1 MNHEY and CDR2 SVGAGI. Trimming cost V 5 bases and J 5 bases, with 15 bases left between them. CDR3 DNA: TGTGCCAGCAGTCACGGGGTGGGGATGACCGGGGAGCTGTTTTTT. Residues: CASSHGVGMTGELFF.

Only a few counts were recorded for this clone. The gene calls are TRBV27 and TRBJ2-1; D possibly corresponds to TRBD1 (5 bases). The CDR3 totals 14 residues. Germline CDR1 is MNHEY and CDR2 is SMNVEV (reference sequence). V lost 6 bases and J lost 9, with 18 bases in between. The CDR3 sequence: CASSFSAGFSEQFF. DNA for the CDR3: TGTGCCAGCAGCTTTTCCGCAGGGTTCAGTGAGCAGTTCTTC.

The chain has TRBV24-1 and TRBJ2-1; the D is unclear. The germline V gene has CDR1 KGHDR and CDR2 SFDVKD. The CDR3 is 12 amino acids. Deletions cut 7 bases from V and 5 bases from J, with 8 bases between. The CDR3 DNA is TGTGCCACCAGCGATCGGGACAATGAGCAGTTCTTC. It is translated as CATSDRDNEQFF.

The chain has TRBV2 and TRBJ1-1, with D perhaps matching TRBD1 (6 bases). Germline CDR1 reads SNHLY; CDR2 reads FYNNEI. Trimming removed 0 bases from V and 3 bases from J, with 11 bases in between. The CDR3 has 15 residues. CDR3 DNA: TGTGCCAGCAGTGAAGCAGAAGGGGGATACACTGAAGCTTTCTTT. Translating it yields CASSEAEGGYTEAFF. The whole variable domain, remainder taken from reference TRBV2 and TRBJ1-1, is EPEVTQTPSHQVTQMGQEVILRCVPISNHLYFYWYRQILGQKVEFLVSFYNNEISEKSEIFDDQFSVERPDGSNFTLKIRSTKLEDSAMYFCASSEAEGGYTEAFFGQGTRLTVV.

The chain combines TRBV27 with TRBJ1-6; no reliable D call. Trimming removed 2 bases from V and 0 bases from J, with 5 bases in between. CDR1 and CDR2 (germline): MNHEY, SMNVEV (reference sequence). This CDR3 comprises 15 residues. The CDR3 DNA follows: TGTGCCAGCAGTTTAGCGAGCTCCTATAATTCACCCCTCCACTTT. Its protein product is CASSLASSYNSPLHF.

The V call is TRBV2, the J call TRBJ1-2; 7 bases match TRBD1. The CDR3 has 16 amino acids. J lost 0 bases, V lost 3 bases, and 7 bases had no gene match. Per the germline V gene, CDR1 is SNHLY and CDR2 is FYNNEI. The CDR3 reads CASSDRGSGSNYGYTF. The CDR3 coding sequence is TGTGCCAGCAGTGACAGGGGGTCGGGTTCTAACTATGGCTACACCTTC.

This clone has a single count. One junction end does not reproduce the germline sequence, and a read error may be involved. CDR3: CASHLQGANYGYTF. DNA of the CDR3: TGTGCCAGTCATCTTCAGGGGGCTAATTATGGCTACACCTTC. V is TRBV19 and J is TRBJ1-2, with 8 bases that match TRBD1. There are 14 residues in the CDR3. Looked up from germline, CDR1 is LNHDA and CDR2 is SQIVND (reference sequence).

This sequence joins TRBV12-3 or TRBV12-4 and TRBJ1-5; tentatively, D is TRBD1 (5 bases). Between the trimmed V and J ends, which lost 0 bases and 7 bases, there was a span of 7 bases. The CDR3 extends over 13 amino acids. Here the CDR3 reads CASSLARGQPQHF. For the CDR3, the DNA is TGTGCCAGCAGTTTAGCGCGGGGGCAGCCCCAGCATTTT.

The J gene is TRBJ2-1, the V gene TRBV7-3; 10 bases line up with TRBD2. Unmatched junction bases numbered 4, after V lost 0 bases and J lost 8 bases. This CDR3 region has 15 residues. The germline V gene has CDR1 SGHTA and CDR2 FQGTGA. The CDR3 sequence is CASSLTAGGPDEQFF. The CDR3 DNA is TGTGCCAGCAGCTTAACAGCGGGAGGGCCGGATGAGCAGTTCTTC.

The chain is built from TRBV3-1 (or the pseudogene TRBV3-2) and TRBJ1-1; 8 bases are a match to TRBD1. Germline-derived CDR1 and CDR2 are LGHDT and YNNKEL (reference sequence). The trim removed 2 bases at V and 0 bases at J, leaving 11 bases unmatched. This CDR3 is 18 amino acids long. CDR3 bases: TGTGCCAGCAGCCAAAGCCGAACAGGGGGGAAACTGAACACTGAAGCTTTCTTT. Protein product: CASSQSRTGGKLNTEAFF.

J is TRBJ2-7 and V is TRBV7-2; a weak D match, TRBD2 (5 bases). Trimming took off 4 bases at V and 6 bases at J, with 16 bases between the two ends. This CDR3 has 14 residues. Germline V gene sequence: CDR1 SGHTA, CDR2 FQGNSA. The DNA of the CDR3 is TGTGCCAGCAGCTATAGCCGGACTGGTGGCGAGCAGTACTTC. It yields the protein CASSYSRTGGEQYF.

V gene TRBV29-1 combines with J gene TRBJ1-2; no clear D gene. The CDR3 runs to 16 residues. Germline-derived CDR1 and CDR2 are SQVTM and ANQGSEA. With 4 bases removed from V and 0 bases from J, the gap between germline ends came to 18 bases. CDR3 loop: CSVGLENLIPNYGYTF. The CDR3 nucleotides read TGCAGCGTTGGGTTGGAGAATTTAATACCTAACTATGGCTACACCTTC.

The rearrangement links TRBV6-4 to TRBJ2-7, with D possibly TRBD1 on 5 matching bases. This CDR3 contains 16 residues. V lost 0 bases, J lost 7 bases, and 19 bases lay in between. Germline loops: CDR1 MRHNA, CDR2 SNTAGT. CDR3 sequence: CASSDSSQGRAREQYF. CDR3 coding DNA: TGTGCCAGCAGTGACTCGTCCCAGGGCAGGGCAAGGGAGCAGTACTTC.

The chain uses TRBV4-1 and TRBJ1-2; tentative D call: TRBD1 (5 bases). The V end was cut by 1 base, the J end by 6 bases, with 12 bases between. The CDR3 runs to 14 residues. CDR1 is MGHRA and CDR2 is YSYEKL in the germline V gene. This CDR3 is CASSQVSGGDGYTF. CDR3 nucleotides: TGCGCCAGCAGCCAAGTCTCCGGGGGAGATGGCTACACCTTC.

This clone was seen more than once but under ten times. CDR3 coding DNA: TGTGCCAGTAGGTGGGTTGCCGGGGAGCTGTTTTTT. Protein sequence: CASRWVAGELFF. V and J are TRBV19 and TRBJ2-2, with no clear D. V was trimmed by 6 bases and J by 6 bases, leaving 8 bases between them. CDR3 length: 12 amino acids. In germline, CDR1 is LNHDA, CDR2 SQIVND (reference sequence).

The chain uses TRBV7-8 and TRBJ1-6, with 7 bases aligning to TRBD1. Looked up from germline, CDR1 is SGHVS and CDR2 is FQNEAQ. The CDR3 contains 16 residues. The ends lost 2 bases at V and 8 bases at J; junction bases unmatched: 9. CDR3 region: CASSLPMGQFHSPLHF. CDR3 sequence (DNA): TGTGCCAGCAGCTTACCAATGGGACAGTTCCATTCACCCCTCCACTTT.